Below are 11 T cell receptor beta chains sequenced from a single sample in a study of blood T cell repertoires in COVID-19. Sequencing used immunoSEQ multiplex PCR; TCRdb keeps in-frame clones, though not all of them. The data contain 150,000 or so clones, 80% to 90% of them singletons. The specimen sequenced was peripheral blood. These receptors were taken from a human donor in a cohort sampled during active COVID-19.

The rearrangement joins TRBV6-5 to TRBJ2-7, with D uncertain. Looked up from germline, CDR1 is MNHEY and CDR2 is SVGAGI. V was pared by 3 bases and J by 6 bases, with 6 bases between. The CDR3 is 11 amino acids. As DNA, the CDR3 is TGTGCCAGCAGTTATCGAGGCGAGCAGTACTTC. Residues: CASSYRGEQYF.

This clone has more than one count but fewer than ten. The chain couples TRBV12-5 to TRBJ2-2; D is possibly TRBD2 (5 bases). The length of the CDR3 is 17 residues. Looked up from germline, CDR1 is LGHNT and CDR2 is FRNRAP. Between the trimmed V and J ends, which lost 0 bases and 1 base, there was a span of 12 bases. CDR3: CASGLVRGPLNTGELFF. For the CDR3, the DNA is TGTGCTAGTGGTTTGGTACGCGGGCCTTTGAACACCGGGGAGCTGTTTTTT.

The chain joins TRBV5-1 to TRBJ1-5; 9 bases line up with TRBD1. J lost 5 bases, V lost 4 bases, and 7 bases had no gene match. The CDR3 length is 15 residues. The germline V gene encodes CDR1 SGHRS and CDR2 YFSETQ. The CDR3 protein is CASSQGTGWDQPQHF. The CDR3 DNA reads as TGCGCCAGCAGCCAGGGGACAGGGTGGGATCAGCCCCAGCATTTT.

This clone was detected a few times. J is TRBJ2-7 and V is TRBV7-9; 8 positions agree with TRBD1. Looked up from germline, CDR1 is SEHNR and CDR2 is FQNEAQ (reference sequence). Trimming removed 7 bases from V and 3 bases from J; junction bases left unmatched: 8. This CDR3 region has 14 residues. The CDR3 DNA reads as TGTGCCAGCATTTCGGACAGGGTGGACTACGAGCAGTACTTC. It is translated as CASISDRVDYEQYF.

This clone was observed a single time. The chain joins TRBV27 to TRBJ2-5; TRBD2 matches at 16 bases. The CDR3 is made up of 18 amino acids. Germline loops: CDR1 MNHEY, CDR2 SMNVEV (reference sequence). V shed 1 base, J shed 5 bases, and the junction held 7 bases outside the gene matches. The CDR3 region is CASSLWGLAGGPEETQYF. In DNA, the CDR3 is TGTGCCAGCAGTTTATGGGGACTAGCGGGGGGGCCTGAGGAGACCCAGTACTTC.

V gene TRBV3-1 (or the pseudogene TRBV3-2) combines with J gene TRBJ1-5; unclear D gene. With 0 bases removed from V and 7 bases from J, the gap between germline ends came to 7 bases. Germline CDR1 and CDR2: LGHDT and YNNKEL (reference sequence). This CDR3 is 13 amino acids long. DNA of the CDR3: TGTGCCAGCAGCCAAGATCTCCTACAGCCCCAGCATTTT. It encodes CASSQDLLQPQHF.

The V and J genes are TRBV5-1 and TRBJ2-3; 7 nucleotides align to TRBD1. Germline V lookup: CDR1 SGHRS, CDR2 YFSETQ. The V segment lost 3 bases and the J segment 0 bases; nucleotides outside the gene matches: 4. CDR3 length equals 15 residues. CDR3 region: CASSSGTVSTDTQYF. The CDR3 DNA follows: TGCGCCAGCAGCTCTGGGACAGTTAGCACAGATACGCAGTATTTT.

J is TRBJ1-2 and V is TRBV6-1; no firm D call. This CDR3 contains 13 residues. CDR1 is MNHNS and CDR2 is SASEGT in the germline V gene. V was shortened by 3 bases and J by 3 bases, with 8 bases between the two germline ends. The DNA of the CDR3 is TGTGCCAGCAGTGATGGCCAGGACTATGGCTACACCTTC. The encoded protein is CASSDGQDYGYTF.

The chain links TRBV10-3 to TRBJ2-3; D not certain. Trimming removed 10 bases at V and 5 bases at J, with 10 bases between. This CDR3 contains 11 residues. Germline loops: CDR1 ENHRY, CDR2 SYGVKD. Written as DNA, the CDR3 is TGTGCCAGCCGCTCAGGAGATACGCAGTATTTT. Its translation is CASRSGDTQYF.

The chain employs TRBV11-3 and TRBJ1-1, with 8 bases matching TRBD1. The CDR3 is 15 residues long. The V gene end was trimmed by 4 bases and the J gene end by 1 base; junction bases not matched to a gene: 5. From germline, CDR1 is SGHNT and CDR2 YENEEA. This CDR3 is CASSSGQGRNTEAFF. In nucleotides, the CDR3 is TGTGCCAGCAGCTCCGGACAGGGTAGGAACACTGAAGCTTTCTTT. The variable domain in full, with the rest retrieved from reference TRBV11-3 and TRBJ1-1, is EAGVVQSPRYKIIEKKQPVAFWCNPISGHNTLYWYLQNLGQGPELLIRYENEEAVDDSQLPKDRFSAERLKGVDSTLKIQPAELGDSAVYLCASSSGQGRNTEAFFGQGTRLTVV.

This chain uses TRBV6-5 with TRBJ1-2; D gene ambiguous. The CDR3 is made up of 14 amino acids. The V and J ends lost 0 bases and 8 bases respectively, with 13 bases between them. Germline CDR1 reads MNHEY; CDR2 reads SVGAGI. The CDR3 loop is CASSYSPELVGYTF. The CDR3 nucleotides read TGTGCCAGCAGTTACTCGCCCGAGCTCGTGGGCTACACCTTC.